This T cell receptor beta chain was profiled in a study of breast tumors, draining lymph nodes, adjacent tissues. Breast cancer patients provided tissue from their axillary draining lymph nodes. Whole-study findings and limits: Most tumor T cells seemingly derive from lymph node, then expand in tumor. Compared with basal-like, luminal-like tumors shared significantly more repertoire with nontumor tissue. That most tumor T cells come from lymph nodes remained unproven. Tumor TCR diversity was below lymph nodes but above nontumor tissue.

This clonotype occurred many times. Its antigen remains unknown. MiXCR, run by TCRdb on the multiplex PCR reads, gives a single entry per CDR3 protein. The sample carries some 140,000 distinct CDR3 sequences, about 20% recorded once. This receptor was identified in a female donor with breast cancer. Some clones in this sample may be carry-over from other donors' samples. The sequenced material came from axillary lymph node tissue.

CDR3 DNA sequence: TGTGCCACCAGCAGAGGTGGGGGGCGGAATTCACCCCTCCACTTT. Its translation is CATSRGGGRNSPLHF. The chain combines TRBV15 with TRBJ1-6; a weak D match, TRBD1 (6 bases). The CDR3 contains 15 residues. Trimming left V 1 base short and J 7 bases short, with 11 bases between. Germline V gives CDR1 LNHNV, CDR2 YYDKDF (reference sequence).